This T cell receptor beta chain was identified in a study of T cell responses to AZD1222 COVID-19 vaccine. At the level of the study: Second-dose intervals near 4 or 12 weeks were combined. Study outcomes and limitations: The donors showed a predominance of white British ancestry and of females, with possible underestimation of clonal diversity. The repertoires were collected only after the peak T cell response. Spike-specific TCR repertoires showed rising breadth and depth after two AZD1222 doses.

With respect to this clone: Its antigen is undetermined.

TCRdb keeps only in-frame clones here, not all; method: immunoSEQ multiplex PCR. The table shows 120,000 or so clones, with approximately 90% occurring only once. This receptor was identified in an adult in good health. Sequences were derived from peripheral blood, sampled on day 0 of AZD1222 vaccination.

The CDR3 region is CASSWTGGNQPQHF. In DNA, the CDR3 is TGTGCCAGCAGTTGGACAGGGGGCAATCAGCCCCAGCATTTT. The gene calls are TRBV27 and TRBJ1-5, with 9 bases lining up with TRBD1. CDR3 length: 14 residues. After removal of 4 bases from V and 2 bases from J, the junction contained 0 bases not matched to a gene. Germline loops: CDR1 MNHEY, CDR2 SMNVEV (reference sequence).